These T cell receptor beta chains were read from a single sample in a study of blood T cells in healthy people across ages. Via MiXCR, TCRdb re-called the 5' RACE reads, giving one row per CDR3 protein. The sample records about 580,000 distinct CDR3 sequences, around half being singletons. Sequencing was performed on blood. The receptors stem from a man aged 80 or over in good health. Each CDR3 is given with its conserved first and last residue. Fields, in order: CDR3 length, D gene, V gene, J gene, clone size, CDR3 DNA, CDR3 protein. The D gene is left open where the match is weak. Only some rows state a clone size, as once, few, many or a class for expanded clones.

>14|TRBD2|TRBV7-9|TRBJ2-7|few
TGTGCCAGCAGCTTCTTAGCGGGAGATGGCGAGCAGTACTTC
CASSFLAGDGEQYF
>13|-|TRBV12-3/TRBV12-4|TRBJ2-7|-
TGTGCCAGCAGTTCTCTTGCAGGGGCCGAGCAGTACTTC
CASSSLAGAEQYF
>14|-|TRBV4-3|TRBJ1-1|-
TGCGCCAGCAGGGAGGACGAGGGTGACACTGAAGCTTTCTTT
CASREDEGDTEAFF
>12|-|TRBV29-1|TRBJ2-3|few
TGCAGCGTTGACCAGGGTACAGATACGCAGTATTTT
CSVDQGTDTQYF
>15|TRBD2|TRBV20-1|TRBJ2-5|-
TGCAGTGCTAGATATCTAGCGGGGTCGTCGGAGACCCAGTACTTC
CSARYLAGSSETQYF
>15|TRBD1|TRBV11-2|TRBJ1-1|-
TGTGCCAGCAGCTCCTACGACAGGGGTGGTACTGAAGCTTTCTTT
CASSSYDRGGTEAFF
>15|TRBD2|TRBV29-1|TRBJ2-1|-
TGCAGCGTTGAAGGGGCGACTAGCGGGAGAGACGAGCAGTTCTTC
CSVEGATSGRDEQFF
>15|TRBD2|TRBV12-3/TRBV12-4|TRBJ2-5|few
TGTGCCAGCAGTTTAGTGGCGGGGGATTTGGAGACCCAGTACTTC
CASSLVAGDLETQYF
>13|-|TRBV20-1|TRBJ2-1|-
TGCAGTGCTACCGTACCCCCCTACAATGAGCAGTTCTTC
CSATVPPYNEQFF
>19|TRBD2|TRBV6-2/TRBV6-3|TRBJ2-1|-
TGTGCCAGCACCCCCGGGACCGTGACTAGCGGGGGACCCTACAATGAGCAGTTCTTC
CASTPGTVTSGGPYNEQFF
>15|-|TRBV15|TRBJ2-1|-
TGTGCCACCAGCAGGGACTCAATAGAACACAATGAGCAGTTCTTC
CATSRDSIEHNEQFF
>14|TRBD2|TRBV5-1|TRBJ2-1|-
TGCGCCAGCAGCGGGGGACTAGCGGGACATGAGCAGTTCTTC
CASSGGLAGHEQFF
>13|-|TRBV20-1|TRBJ2-7|-
TGCAGTGCTAGACCCACACCATCCTGCGAGCAGTACTTC
CSARPTPSCEQYF
>14|TRBD1|TRBV7-2|TRBJ1-1|-
TGTGCCAGCAGACAGATGCCGGGACAGGGAGAAGCTTTCTTT
CASRQMPGQGEAFF
>14|-|TRBV11-2|TRBJ2-2|few
TGTGCCAGCAGTTCCGTGGGGGCCACCGGGGAGCTGTTTTTT
CASSSVGATGELFF
>16|TRBD1|TRBV12-3/TRBV12-4|TRBJ2-1|-
TGTGCCAGCAGCCCCTCGGACAGGGGGTTGGGCAATGAGCAGTTCTTC
CASSPSDRGLGNEQFF
>15|-|TRBV27|TRBJ2-7|few
TGTGCCAGCAGTTGGGGGGGCGGGGGAGCCTACGAGCAGTACTTC
CASSWGGGGAYEQYF
>16|TRBD2|TRBV11-2|TRBJ2-3|-
TGTGCCAGCAGTCCGAATTTGGGGGGGAGTACAGATACGCAGTATTTT
CASSPNLGGSTDTQYF
>15|-|TRBV20-1|TRBJ2-5|-
TGCAGTGCTAGAGATTGGGGACACCTGGAAGAGACCCAGTACTTC
CSARDWGHLEETQYF
>12|-|TRBV6-2/TRBV6-3|TRBJ1-2|-
TGTGCCAGCAGGCGTACAGGGTTCGGCTACACCTTC
CASRRTGFGYTF
>14|-|TRBV12-3/TRBV12-4|TRBJ2-7|few
TGTGCCAGCAGTTTTGGGGGGACCTCCTACGAGCAGTACTTC
CASSFGGTSYEQYF
>13|-|TRBV6-6|TRBJ1-2|many
TGTGCCAGCAGTGCCAACGGGATCTATGGCTACACCTTC
CASSANGIYGYTF
>15|TRBD1|TRBV20-1|TRBJ2-7|-
TGCAGTGCTAGAGACGCCGGGACAGGGGGCTACGAGCAGTACTTC
CSARDAGTGGYEQYF
>14|-|TRBV20-1|TRBJ2-2|-
TGCAGTGCCAGTCCCAGGGTGAACACCGGGGAGCTGTTTTTT
CSASPRVNTGELFF
>15|TRBD2|TRBV18|TRBJ2-1|-
TGTGCCAGCTCATCTCAGCGGGGGGGCATGGATGAGCAGTTCTTC
CASSSQRGGMDEQFF
>15|-|TRBV15|TRBJ1-4|-
TGTGCCACCAGCCCTACCCGGTATGCTAATGAAAAACTGTTTTTT
CATSPTRYANEKLFF
>14|-|TRBV20-1|TRBJ1-4|-
TGCAGTGCGCGCCCCGGGACGCTGAATGAAAAACTGTTTTTT
CSARPGTLNEKLFF
>15|TRBD1|TRBV27|TRBJ2-5|few
TGTGCCAGCAGTTGGGGACAGGGATCCCAAGAGACCCAGTACTTC
CASSWGQGSQETQYF
>16|-|TRBV15|TRBJ2-3|-
TGTGCCACCAGCAGAGATGGGGGTCTGGGCACAGATACGCCGTATTTT
CATSRDGGLGTDTPYF
>14|-|TRBV20-1|TRBJ1-6|-
TGCAGTGCTAGAGCCGGCTCCTATAATTCACCCCTCCACTTT
CSARAGSYNSPLHF
>16|TRBD2|TRBV7-9|TRBJ2-3|-
TGTGCCAGCAGCCCAAGGACTAGCGGGGGTATAGATACGCAGTATTTT
CASSPRTSGGIDTQYF
>18|TRBD1|TRBV7-9|TRBJ1-2|many
TGTGCCAGCAGCCCGGATTGGGACAGGGGGGTCAATTTCTATGGCTACACCTTC
CASSPDWDRGVNFYGYTF
>16|TRBD2|TRBV11-2|TRBJ2-1|few
TGTGCCAGCAGCTCCCCCCTAGCGGGTGTGTACAATGAGCAGTTCTTC
CASSSPLAGVYNEQFF
>15|TRBD1|TRBV7-9|TRBJ1-6|-
TGTGCCAGCAGCTTTCAGGGGGGGATCGGTTCACCCCTCCACTTT
CASSFQGGIGSPLHF
>18|-|TRBV7-9|TRBJ2-2|-
TGTGCCAGCAGCTCCCAAGGTGGTGCGGGGCTGAACACCGGGGAGCTGTTTTTT
CASSSQGGAGLNTGELFF
>16|-|TRBV28|TRBJ1-2|-
TGTGCCAGCACTGCCGGGGGGCGCAAATTGTCCTATGGCTACACCTTC
CASTAGGRKLSYGYTF
>12|-|TRBV2|TRBJ2-1|-
TGTGCCAGCACTCCGGGCTACAATGAGCAGTTCTTC
CASTPGYNEQFF
>12|-|TRBV7-3|TRBJ2-2|-
TGTGCCAGCAGCTTACCGGAGGGGGAGCTGTTTTTT
CASSLPEGELFF
>17|-|TRBV12-3/TRBV12-4|TRBJ1-2|-
TGTGCCACCCGCGGGAGGGGGTGGAAGGAGTTCCCACTGGGCTACACCTTC
CATRGRGWKEFPLGYTF
>14|-|TRBV18|TRBJ1-4|-
TGTGCCAGCTCACCAATCGGGGTTAATGAAAAACTGTTTTTT
CASSPIGVNEKLFF
>15|-|TRBV4-3|TRBJ2-1|-
TGCGCCAGCAGCCAAGACCTCCTAGCTAGGGGTGAGCAGTTCTTC
CASSQDLLARGEQFF
>15|TRBD1|TRBV9|TRBJ2-7|few
TGTGCCAGCAGCGTCCGACAGGGAGAGGCGTACGAGCAGTACTTC
CASSVRQGEAYEQYF
>14|TRBD2|TRBV10-2|TRBJ2-3|few
TGCGCCAGCAGGGGACTAGTTGCGGCAGATACGCAGTATTTT
CASRGLVAADTQYF
>15|-|TRBV2|TRBJ2-2|-
TGTGCCAGCAGTGAATACCGGCTGAACACCGGGGAGCTGTTTTTT
CASSEYRLNTGELFF
>12|TRBD2|TRBV12-3/TRBV12-4|TRBJ2-1|few
TGTGCCAGCAGTTTTGCTAGCGGCGTGCAGTTCTTC
CASSFASGVQFF
>18|-|TRBV6-2/TRBV6-3|TRBJ2-3|-
TGTGCCAGCAGCACCTCGGACACCGGACCCTCAGCAACAGATACGCAGTATTTT
CASSTSDTGPSATDTQYF
>15|TRBD2|TRBV28|TRBJ2-7|-
TGTGCCAGCAGAATCTCACTAGCGGGAGACTACGAGCAGTACTTC
CASRISLAGDYEQYF
>15|TRBD1|TRBV12-3/TRBV12-4|TRBJ2-3|few
TGTGCCAGCATCTGGGGACAGCCTCTCACAGATACGCAGTATTTT
CASIWGQPLTDTQYF
>15|-|TRBV7-3|TRBJ2-3|-
TGTGCCAGCAGCATTATCGGGAGTTCTTCAGATACGCAGTATTTT
CASSIIGSSSDTQYF
>18|TRBD2|TRBV20-1|TRBJ2-1|-
TGCAGTGCTGGACTGGGGTCTAGCGGGACAAGCTCCTACAATGAGCAGTTCTTC
CSAGLGSSGTSSYNEQFF
>15|TRBD1|TRBV6-6|TRBJ1-6|few
TGTGCCAGCAGTTACGCAGGGGGTAAAGGTTCACCCCTCCACTTT
CASSYAGGKGSPLHF
>12|-|TRBV12-3/TRBV12-4|TRBJ1-2|-
TGTGCCAGCAGGCCAGCGGGCTATGGCTACACCTTC
CASRPAGYGYTF